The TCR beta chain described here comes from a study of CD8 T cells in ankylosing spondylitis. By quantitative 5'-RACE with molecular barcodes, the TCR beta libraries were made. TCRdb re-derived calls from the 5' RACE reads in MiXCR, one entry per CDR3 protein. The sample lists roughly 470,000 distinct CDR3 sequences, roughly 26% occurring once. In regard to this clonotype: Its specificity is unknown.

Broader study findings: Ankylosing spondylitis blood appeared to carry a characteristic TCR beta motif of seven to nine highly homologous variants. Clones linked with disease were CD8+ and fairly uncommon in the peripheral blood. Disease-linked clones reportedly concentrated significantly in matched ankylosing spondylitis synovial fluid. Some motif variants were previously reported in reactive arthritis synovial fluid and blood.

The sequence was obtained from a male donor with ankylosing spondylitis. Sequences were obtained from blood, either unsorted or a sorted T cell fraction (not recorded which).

CDR3 sequence: CASSYSTEVNGYTF. DNA for the CDR3: TGTGCCAGCAGTTACTCGACGGAGGTCAATGGCTACACCTTC. V and J are TRBV6-5 and TRBJ1-2; D remains unclear. Trimming took 0 bases from V and 6 from J, leaving 11 bases between them. Germline lookup yields CDR1 MNHEY and CDR2 SVGAGI. CDR3 size: 14 residues.